This entry describes one T cell receptor beta chain. Source study methods: Reference gene primer amplification yielded estimated nucleated cell counts. TCRdb's table, derived via immunoSEQ multiplex PCR, lists solely in-frame clones and lacks some. Clonal size and the V and J genes are those of that table, whereas D and trimming came from the DNA. This table has approximately 130,000 clones, about 86% appearing once. Germline CDR1 and CDR2: MNHEY and SMNVEV (reference sequence). The CDR3 runs 15 residues. The junction had 5 bases not matched to a gene; V was cut back by 4 bases and J by 4 bases. This sample is drawn from a study of blood T cell repertoires in COVID-19. For the study at large: Samples came from the United States, Italy and Spain, spanning acute and convalescent COVID-19. Sample material is recorded as cDNA or gDNA derived from T cells, B-cell-depleted T cells, or PBMCs.

Sequenced input: peripheral blood. V and J are TRBV27 and TRBJ1-5; 9 bases line up with TRBD1. The source is a man aged 80 or over with active or convalescent COVID-19. In DNA form, the CDR3 reads TGTGCCAGCAGTTCGGGGACAGGGCCTAATCAGCCCCAGCATTTT. As protein: CASSSGTGPNQPQHF.